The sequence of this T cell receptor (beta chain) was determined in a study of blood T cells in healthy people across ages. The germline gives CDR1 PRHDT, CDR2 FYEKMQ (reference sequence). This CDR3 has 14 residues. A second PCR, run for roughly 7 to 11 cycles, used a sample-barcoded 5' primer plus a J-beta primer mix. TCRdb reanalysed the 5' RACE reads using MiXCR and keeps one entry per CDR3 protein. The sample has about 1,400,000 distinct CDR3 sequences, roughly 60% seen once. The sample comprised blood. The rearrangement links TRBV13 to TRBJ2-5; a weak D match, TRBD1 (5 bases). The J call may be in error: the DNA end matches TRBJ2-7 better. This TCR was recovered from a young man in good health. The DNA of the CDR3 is TGTGCCAGCAGCACGGGCGCAGGGACCTACGAGCAGTACTTC. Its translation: CASSTGAGTYEQYF.